This is a list of T cell receptor beta chains from one sample in a study of blood T cell repertoires in COVID-19. Profiled with immunoSEQ multiplex PCR; TCRdb holds only in-frame clones, not every one. The sample carries approximately 190,000 clones, around 80% recorded once. The sample taken for sequencing was peripheral blood. The receptors were gathered from a man aged 60 to 75 with acute or convalescent COVID-19. CDR3s include the opening cysteine and the closing phenylalanine or tryptophan. The D gene is left open where the match is weak. Part of the rows lack a size; the others show once, few, many or a class for expanded clones.

>TRBJ1-1|TRBV2|.|.
TGTGCCAGCAGTGGGGACTTCAACACTGAAGCTTTCTTT
CASSGDFNTEAFF
>TRBJ1-6|TRBV6-5|TRBD1|once
TGTGCCAGCAGAAGGGACAGTAATTCACCCCTCCACTTT
CASRRDSNSPLHF
>TRBJ1-5|TRBV10-3|TRBD1|.
TGTGCCATCAGTAGGACCGGGACAGGGGGTAATCAGCCCCAGCATTTT
CAISRTGTGGNQPQHF
>TRBJ2-7|TRBV7-9|TRBD2|few
TGTGCCAGCAGTCCCGGGGGGACCTACGAGCAGTACTTC
CASSPGGTYEQYF
>TRBJ1-2|TRBV2|TRBD1|.
TGTGCCAGCCGCCCAGTATACAGGGGCTTGGGGTTTGGCTACACCTTC
CASRPVYRGLGFGYTF
>TRBJ1-2|TRBV19|.|.
TGTGCCAGTAGGACTCAGGGAAATAGTGGCGGCTACACCTTC
CASRTQGNSGGYTF
>TRBJ2-1|TRBV11-2|.|.
TGTGCCAGCAGCTTAGAGTACGGGCAGTTCTTC
CASSLEYGQFF
>TRBJ2-1|TRBV19|.|.
TGTGCCACCTCGTCCAGGGGTTATGAGCAGTTCTTC
CATSSRGYEQFF
>TRBJ2-2|TRBV6-5|.|.
TGTGCCAGCAGTTACCGACTAGTCCCGGCCGGGGAGCTGTTTTTT
CASSYRLVPAGELFF
>TRBJ2-3|TRBV7-6|TRBD2|few
TGTGCCAGCAGCTTAGTGACTAGCGGGAGGGACACAGATACGCAGTATTTT
CASSLVTSGRDTDTQYF
>TRBJ1-5|TRBV5-5|.|.
TGTGCCAGCAGCCGGGTCCTAAACAATCAGCCCCAGCATTTT
CASSRVLNNQPQHF
>TRBJ1-1|TRBV9|TRBD1|.
TGTGCCAGCAGCCGGACAGGGGGCATCGATACTGAAGCTTTCTTT
CASSRTGGIDTEAFF
>TRBJ2-3|TRBV9|TRBD2|.
TGTGCCAGTCCCCTCGGCGGGAGGGTTGGTGCAGATACGCAGTATTTT
CASPLGGRVGADTQYF
>TRBJ2-1|TRBV12-3/TRBV12-4|TRBD1|.
TGTGCCAACTCTCTAACAGGGGTTGATGAGCAGTTCTTC
CANSLTGVDEQFF
>TRBJ2-7|TRBV5-4|.|.
TGTGCCAGCAGCTTGGAGGGGGGGAGTGAGCAGTACTTC
CASSLEGGSEQYF
>TRBJ1-5|TRBV19|.|.
TGTGCCAGTAGTGATACAGGGAGGGAACAGCCCCAGCATTTT
CASSDTGREQPQHF
>TRBJ2-1|TRBV4-1|TRBD2|.
TGCGCCAGCAGCCAGACAACTAGCGGGAGGGATGAGCAGTTCTTC
CASSQTTSGRDEQFF
>TRBJ2-1|TRBV9|.|.
TGTGCCACCGGGTCGTACAATGAGCAGTTCTTC
CATGSYNEQFF
>TRBJ1-5|TRBV3-1/TRBV3-2|.|.
TGTGCCAGCAGCCAAGGTTATGGGCAGGTAAAGACTCAGCCCCAGCATTTT
CASSQGYGQVKTQPQHF
>TRBJ1-2|TRBV18|TRBD1|.
TGTGCCAGCTCACCGAGTCCTGGGGCCGCCGGGACAGGGCGCTATGGCTACACCTTC
CASSPSPGAAGTGRYGYTF
>TRBJ2-7|TRBV5-1|TRBD2|.
TGCGCCAGCAGCTTGTTCGGGACTAGCGGGGACGAGCAGTACTTC
CASSLFGTSGDEQYF
>TRBJ2-7|TRBV5-1|TRBD2|few
TGCGCCAGCAGCCCCCTGACTAGCGGGGGTTCCTACGAGCAGTACTTC
CASSPLTSGGSYEQYF
>TRBJ1-1|TRBV4-2|.|.
TGTGCCAGCAGCCAAGAATCAGGGGCCACTGAAGCTTTCTTT
CASSQESGATEAFF
>TRBJ1-6|TRBV2|.|.
TGTGCCAGCACCCAGGGCTACGGAGATAATTCACCCCTCCACTTT
CASTQGYGDNSPLHF
>TRBJ2-2|TRBV2|TRBD2|.
TGTGCCAGCAGTGAGGCGGGAGAGCGCTCCGGGGAGCTGTTTTTT
CASSEAGERSGELFF
>TRBJ1-1|TRBV7-8|.|.
TGTGCCAGCAAAGGAGGGGCTGAAGCTTTCTTT
CASKGGAEAFF
>TRBJ1-1|TRBV9|.|.
TGTGCCAGCAGCGTGGGACACGGCACTGAAGCTTTCTTT
CASSVGHGTEAFF
>TRBJ2-7|TRBV3-1/TRBV3-2|TRBD2|few
TGTGCCAGCAGCCGTAGCGGGTGGGAGCAGTACTTC
CASSRSGWEQYF
>TRBJ1-6|TRBV11-2|.|.
TGTGCCAGCAGCTATGGGGGCGGTCGCATTTCACCCCTCCACTTT
CASSYGGGRISPLHF
>TRBJ2-5|TRBV29-1|.|.
TGCAGCGAGCGGAGCACGGGAGAGACCCAGTACTTC
CSERSTGETQYF
>TRBJ1-3|TRBV7-6|.|few
TGTGCCAGCAGCGCACACCCTTCCTCTGGAAACACCATATATTTT
CASSAHPSSGNTIYF
>TRBJ1-5|TRBV6-2/TRBV6-3|.|.
TGTGCCAGCAGCGCCAACCCAGGGCATCAGCCCCAGCATTTT
CASSANPGHQPQHF
>TRBJ1-1|TRBV6-2/TRBV6-3|.|.
TGTGCCAGCAGTTCCGATTGGGTAACGGGAACTGAAGCTTTCTTT
CASSSDWVTGTEAFF
>TRBJ2-1|TRBV27|.|.
TGTGCCAGCTCGAAAGACCGGGAGCGCACCAATGAGCAGTTCTTC
CASSKDRERTNEQFF
>TRBJ1-5|TRBV19|.|.
TGTGCCAGTAGTATAGGCGGTAGCAATCAGCCCCAGCATTTT
CASSIGGSNQPQHF
>TRBJ2-7|TRBV5-1|TRBD2|once
TGCGCCAGCAGCCTTAGCGGGAGCTGGGGTCCGGTGTACGAGCAGTACTTC
CASSLSGSWGPVYEQYF
>TRBJ1-1|TRBV5-1|.|.
TGCGCCAGCAGCGAAGTTCCCGGGGGGGCTGAAGCTTTCTTT
CASSEVPGGAEAFF
>TRBJ1-2|TRBV29-1|.|.
TGCAGCGTTGAAAAGGAGGGGGGGCCTTATAACTATGGCTACACCTTC
CSVEKEGGPYNYGYTF
>TRBJ2-3|TRBV9|TRBD2|.
TGTGCCAGCAGCGTACTAGCGGGGGACACAGATACGCAGTATTTT
CASSVLAGDTDTQYF
>TRBJ2-1|TRBV30|.|.
TGTGCCTGGAGTTACAGCGGGACACTCCAGGGGCAGTTCTTC
CAWSYSGTLQGQFF
>TRBJ2-7|TRBV7-6|TRBD2|few
TGTGCCAGCAGCTTTGGCCTAGCGGGAGGGCCGCGAGGCGAGCAGTACTTC
CASSFGLAGGPRGEQYF
>TRBJ2-1|TRBV10-3|.|.
TGTGCCATCAGTGAGTCGCAGGGGAATGGGAATGAGCAGTTCTTC
CAISESQGNGNEQFF
>TRBJ1-1|TRBV5-6|.|.
TGTGCCAGCAGCTTGGTGGGACTGGGATCTGAAGCTTTCTTT
CASSLVGLGSEAFF
>TRBJ2-1|TRBV6-5|TRBD2|few
TGTGCCAGCATCGCTAGCGGGGCGATAAATGAGCAGTTCTTC
CASIASGAINEQFF
>TRBJ2-7|TRBV6-2/TRBV6-3|.|.
TGTGCCAGCAGCCGCGGACAGTTCTACGAGCAGTACTTC
CASSRGQFYEQYF
>TRBJ1-5|TRBV30|.|.
TGTGCCTGGAGTGCCGTGGCCGGCAATCAGCCCCAGCATTTT
CAWSAVAGNQPQHF
>TRBJ2-3|TRBV4-1|TRBD2|.
TGCGCCAGCAGCCAAAATCCAGCGGGAGGTGGGCGGGATACGCAGTATTTT
CASSQNPAGGGRDTQYF
>TRBJ1-2|TRBV29-1|.|.
TGCAGCGTTGAACCGGACTATGGCTACACCTTC
CSVEPDYGYTF
>TRBJ2-3|TRBV9|TRBD2|few
TGTGCCAGCAGCGTAGCCCCCGGGACTAGCGGGAGAGGGGATACGCAGTATTTT
CASSVAPGTSGRGDTQYF